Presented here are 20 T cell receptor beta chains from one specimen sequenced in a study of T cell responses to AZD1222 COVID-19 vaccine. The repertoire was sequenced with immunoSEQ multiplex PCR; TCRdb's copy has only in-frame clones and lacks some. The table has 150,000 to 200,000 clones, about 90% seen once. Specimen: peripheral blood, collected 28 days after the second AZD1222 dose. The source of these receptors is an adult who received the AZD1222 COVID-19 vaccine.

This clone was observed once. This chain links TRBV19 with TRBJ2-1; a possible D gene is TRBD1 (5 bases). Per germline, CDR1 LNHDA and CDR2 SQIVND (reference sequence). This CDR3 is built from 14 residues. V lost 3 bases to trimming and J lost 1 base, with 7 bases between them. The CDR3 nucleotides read TGTGCCAGTAGTATTAGGGGTTCCTACAATGAGCAGTTCTTC. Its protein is CASSIRGSYNEQFF. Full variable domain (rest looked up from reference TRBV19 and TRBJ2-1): DGGITQSPKYLFRKEGQNVTLSCEQNLNHDAMYWYRQDPGQGLRLIYYSQIVNDFQKGDIAEGYSVSREKKESFPLTVTSAQKNPTAFYLCASSIRGSYNEQFFGPGTRLTVL.

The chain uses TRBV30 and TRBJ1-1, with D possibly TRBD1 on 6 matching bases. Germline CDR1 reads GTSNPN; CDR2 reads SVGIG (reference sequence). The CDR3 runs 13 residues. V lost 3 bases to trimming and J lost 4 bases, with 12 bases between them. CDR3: CAWSPDRLTEAFF. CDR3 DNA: TGTGCCTGGAGCCCTGACAGGCTCACTGAAGCTTTCTTT.

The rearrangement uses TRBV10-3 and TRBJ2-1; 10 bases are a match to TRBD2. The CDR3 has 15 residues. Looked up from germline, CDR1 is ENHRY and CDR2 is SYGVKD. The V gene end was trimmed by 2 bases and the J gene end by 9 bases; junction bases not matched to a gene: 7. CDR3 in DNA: TGTGCCATCAGTGAGACCGGGACTAGCGTCGGTGAGCAGTTCTTC. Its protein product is CAISETGTSVGEQFF.

The DNA for the CDR3 is TGTGCCAGCAGCCAAAATCGGGGTGCGGGAAACACCATATATTTT. Protein: CASSQNRGAGNTIYF. V gene TRBV4-2 combines with J gene TRBJ1-3; D gene ambiguous. Trimming pared 2 bases from V and 4 bases from J, leaving 12 bases between. Germline V gene sequence: CDR1 LGHNA, CDR2 YNFKEQ. This CDR3 has 15 residues.

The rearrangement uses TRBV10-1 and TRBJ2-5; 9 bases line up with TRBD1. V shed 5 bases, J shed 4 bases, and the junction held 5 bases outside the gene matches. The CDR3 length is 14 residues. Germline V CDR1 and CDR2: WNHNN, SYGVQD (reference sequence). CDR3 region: CASSPGQGPETQYF. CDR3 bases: TGCGCCAGCAGTCCGGGACAGGGTCCAGAGACCCAGTACTTC.

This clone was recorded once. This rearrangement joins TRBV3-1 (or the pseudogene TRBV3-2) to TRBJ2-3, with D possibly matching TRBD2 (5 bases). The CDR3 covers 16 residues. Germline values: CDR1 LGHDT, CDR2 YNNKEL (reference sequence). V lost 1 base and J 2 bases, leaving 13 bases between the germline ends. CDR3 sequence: CASSQGGLGYTDTQYF. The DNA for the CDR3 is TGTGCCAGCAGCCAAGGCGGACTGGGTTACACAGATACGCAGTATTTT.

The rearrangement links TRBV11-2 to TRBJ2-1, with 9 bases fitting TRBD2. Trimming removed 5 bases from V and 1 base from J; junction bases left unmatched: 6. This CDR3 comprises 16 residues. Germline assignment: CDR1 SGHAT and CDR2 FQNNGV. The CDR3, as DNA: TGTGCCAGCAGCCCCCGACTAGCGGAATCCTACAATGAGCAGTTCTTC. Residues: CASSPRLAESYNEQFF.

The CDR3, as DNA: TGCGCCAGCAGCCCCCGGGAGGGTATGAACACTGAAGCTTTCTTT. It specifies CASSPREGMNTEAFF. The chain uses TRBV5-1 and TRBJ1-1; D not resolved. CDR1 is SGHRS, CDR2 YFSETQ, per germline. The CDR3 contains 15 residues. Trimming stripped 4 bases from V and 0 bases from J, with 13 bases between.

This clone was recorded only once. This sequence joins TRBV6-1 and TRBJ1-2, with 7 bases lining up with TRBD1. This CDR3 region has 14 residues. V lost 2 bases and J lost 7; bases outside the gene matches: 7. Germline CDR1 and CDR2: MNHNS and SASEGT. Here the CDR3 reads CASSELTGILGYTF. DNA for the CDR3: TGTGCCAGCAGTGAATTGACAGGGATTCTTGGCTACACCTTC.

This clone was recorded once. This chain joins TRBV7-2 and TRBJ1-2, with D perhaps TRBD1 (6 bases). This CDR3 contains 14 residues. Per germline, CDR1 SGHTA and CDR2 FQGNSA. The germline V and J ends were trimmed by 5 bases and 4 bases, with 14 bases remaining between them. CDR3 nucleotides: TGTGCCAGCAGCCCCGAGGGGGGTCCCTATGGCTACACCTTC. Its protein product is CASSPEGGPYGYTF.

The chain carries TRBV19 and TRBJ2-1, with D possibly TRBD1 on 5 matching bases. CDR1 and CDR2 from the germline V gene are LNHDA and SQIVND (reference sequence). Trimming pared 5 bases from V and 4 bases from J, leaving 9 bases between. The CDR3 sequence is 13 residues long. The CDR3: CASSQGTYNEQFF. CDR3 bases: TGTGCCAGTAGTCAGGGCACTTACAATGAGCAGTTCTTC.

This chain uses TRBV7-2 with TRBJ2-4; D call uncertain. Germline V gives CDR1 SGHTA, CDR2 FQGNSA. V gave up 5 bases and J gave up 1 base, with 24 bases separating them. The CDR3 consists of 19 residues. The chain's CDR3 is CASSVKGMIRQAAKNIQYF. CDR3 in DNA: TGTGCCAGCAGCGTCAAGGGAATGATCAGGCAGGCGGCCAAAAACATTCAGTACTTC.

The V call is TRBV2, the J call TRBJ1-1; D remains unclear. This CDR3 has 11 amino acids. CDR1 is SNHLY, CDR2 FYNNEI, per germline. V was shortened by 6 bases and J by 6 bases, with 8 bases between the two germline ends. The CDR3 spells CASRVSAEAFF. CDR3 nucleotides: TGTGCCAGCAGAGTGTCAGCTGAAGCTTTCTTT.

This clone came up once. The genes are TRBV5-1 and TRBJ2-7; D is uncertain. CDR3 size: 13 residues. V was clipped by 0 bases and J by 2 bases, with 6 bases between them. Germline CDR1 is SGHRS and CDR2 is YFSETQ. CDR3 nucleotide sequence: TGCGCCAGCAGCTTGGCGCCAACCTACGAGCAGTACTTC. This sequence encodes CASSLAPTYEQYF.

The DNA of the CDR3 is TGTGCCAGCAGCTTGGGACAGGGGATATACGAGCAGTACTTC. Its protein is CASSLGQGIYEQYF. The chain joins TRBV5-8 to TRBJ2-7, with 8 bases fitting TRBD1. The trim removed 0 bases at V and 4 bases at J, leaving 3 bases unmatched. CDR3 length: 14 residues. The germline CDR1 and CDR2 sequences are SGHTS and YDEGEE.

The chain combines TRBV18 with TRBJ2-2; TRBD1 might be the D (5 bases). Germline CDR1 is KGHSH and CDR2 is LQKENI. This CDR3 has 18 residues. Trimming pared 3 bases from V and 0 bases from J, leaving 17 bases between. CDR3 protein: CASSPQQNRITNTGELFF. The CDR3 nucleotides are TGTGCCAGCTCACCCCAACAGAACAGGATCACGAACACCGGGGAGCTGTTTTTT.

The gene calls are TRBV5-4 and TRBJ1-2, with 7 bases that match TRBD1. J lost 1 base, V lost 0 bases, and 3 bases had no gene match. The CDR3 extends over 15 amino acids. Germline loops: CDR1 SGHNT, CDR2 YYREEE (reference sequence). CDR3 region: CASSLVTGVNYGYTF. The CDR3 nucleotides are TGTGCCAGCAGCTTGGTTACAGGGGTTAACTATGGCTACACCTTC.

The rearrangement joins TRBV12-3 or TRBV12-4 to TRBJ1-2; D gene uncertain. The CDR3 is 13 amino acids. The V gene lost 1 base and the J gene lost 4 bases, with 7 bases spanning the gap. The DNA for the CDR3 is TGTGCCAGCAGTTTAGGAGGGAGCTATGGCTACACCTTC. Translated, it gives CASSLGGSYGYTF.

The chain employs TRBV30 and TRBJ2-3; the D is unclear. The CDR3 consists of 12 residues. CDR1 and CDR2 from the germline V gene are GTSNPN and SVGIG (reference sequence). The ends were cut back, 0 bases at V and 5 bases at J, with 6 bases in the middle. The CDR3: CAWSVRGDTQYF. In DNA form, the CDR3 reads TGTGCCTGGAGTGTACGAGGAGATACGCAGTATTTT.

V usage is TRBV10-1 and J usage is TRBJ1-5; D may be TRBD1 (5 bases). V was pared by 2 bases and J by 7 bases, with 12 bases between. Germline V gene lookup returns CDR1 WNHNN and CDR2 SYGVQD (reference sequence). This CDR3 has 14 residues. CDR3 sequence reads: CASSESGDGQPQHF. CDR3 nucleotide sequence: TGCGCCAGCAGTGAGAGCGGGGACGGGCAGCCCCAGCATTTT.